This T cell receptor (beta chain) was captured by sequencing in a study of blood T cells in healthy people across ages. There are a few counts of this clonotype. The antigen is not known. Each sample yielded at least 5.5 micrograms of PBMC total RNA. The use of a sample-barcoded 5' primer and a J-beta primer mix characterized a second PCR of about 7 to 12 cycles. Every sample returned 3 million or more CDR3-containing paired-end reads. TCRdb re-called the 5' RACE reads through MiXCR, storing one row per CDR3 protein. The sample records 650,000 to 1,000,000 distinct CDR3 sequences, about 36% being singletons. Study-level results: Both higher diversity and more naive CD4+ cells marked long-lived donors when set against aged donors. Strong correlation linked observed beta diversity and percent naive T cells.

The CDR3 has 15 amino acids. The germline gives CDR1 MNHEY, CDR2 SVGAGI. V lost 8 bases and J lost 1, with 15 bases in between. The TCR originated in a young man in good health. Material: blood. The genes are TRBV6-5 and TRBJ2-1, with D uncertain. The CDR3 DNA reads as TGTGCCAGCTCCCCTCAATGGCCATCCTACAATGAGCAGTTCTTC. Protein sequence: CASSPQWPSYNEQFF.